Presented here are 12 T cell receptor beta chains from one specimen sequenced in a study of response to subunit inactivated influenza vaccine. TCRdb called the RT-PCR reads again in MiXCR, with one record for every CDR3 protein. The profile shows over 800,000 distinct CDR3 sequences, 21% of them singletons. The starting material was PBMCs from blood, obtained 5 to 6 days after vaccination. The source of these receptors is a man aged 50 or older who received an inactivated influenza vaccine.

The sample holds a few counts of this clonotype. The chain couples TRBV12-3 or TRBV12-4 to TRBJ2-2; 14 bases fit TRBD2. This CDR3 has 17 residues. Trimming took 6 bases from V and 6 from J; bases not matched to a gene: 9. CDR3 sequence: CASSHGWTSGGPGELFF. The DNA of the CDR3 is TGTGCCAGCAGCCATGGGTGGACTAGCGGGGGGCCCGGGGAGCTGTTTTTT.

This clonotype has a single count. The chain combines TRBV15 with TRBJ2-5; weak D call: TRBD1 (5 bases). The CDR3 consists of 13 residues. The V gene's germline CDR1 is LNHNV and CDR2 YYDKDF (reference sequence). With 5 bases removed from V and 4 bases from J, the gap between germline ends came to 11 bases. CDR3 sequence (DNA): TGTGCCACCAGCGCCAGGGTTGTAGAGACCCAGTACTTC. It specifies CATSARVVETQYF.

The chain employs TRBV10-3 and TRBJ2-7; maybe TRBD2 (7 bases). The V end lost 3 bases, the J end lost 0 bases, and 15 bases lay between the germline ends. The CDR3 is 16 residues long. Germline V gene lookup returns CDR1 ENHRY and CDR2 SYGVKD. CDR3 residues: CAISDQGRAASYEQYF. The DNA of the CDR3 is TGTGCCATCAGTGACCAGGGGAGGGCGGCCTCCTACGAGCAGTACTTC.

The chain has TRBV3-1 and TRBJ2-7; no reliable D call. This CDR3 contains 15 residues. V lost 0 bases and J lost 6, with 15 bases in between. Looked up from germline, CDR1 is LGHDT and CDR2 is YNNKEL (reference sequence). The CDR3 protein is CASSQDLNAFSEQYF. The CDR3 DNA sequence: TGTGCCAGCAGCCAAGATTTGAACGCATTTAGCGAGCAGTACTTC.

V is TRBV6-2 or TRBV6-3 and J is TRBJ2-5, with unresolved D. Germline CDR1 reads MNHEY; CDR2 reads SVGEGT. V was trimmed by 7 bases and J by 0 bases, leaving 3 bases between them. The CDR3 is 11 amino acids. CDR3 residues: CASTHQETQYF. The CDR3 DNA reads as TGTGCCAGCACCCACCAAGAGACCCAGTACTTC.

The V gene is TRBV11-2, the J gene TRBJ2-7; 9 bases are shared with TRBD1. Germline trimming cut 5 bases from V and 0 bases from J; bases unmatched to any gene: 14. Germline assignment: CDR1 SGHAT and CDR2 FQNNGV. The CDR3 totals 18 residues. The CDR3 DNA follows: TGTGCCAGCAGCACTCCGGGACAGGGCTCCCTGAGCTCCTACGAGCAGTACTTC. The encoded protein is CASSTPGQGSLSSYEQYF.

This clonotype was observed at least ten times. The V call is TRBV7-2, the J call TRBJ2-2; tentatively, D is TRBD2 (6 bases). This CDR3 region has 15 residues. In germline, CDR1 is SGHTA, CDR2 FQGNSA. V lost 0 bases, J lost 2 bases, and 7 bases lay in between. The CDR3 DNA reads as TGTGCCAGCAGCTTAGCGGAGGGAAACACCGGGGAGCTGTTTTTT. Translating gives CASSLAEGNTGELFF.

This clonotype was observed a few times. The J gene is TRBJ1-5, the V gene TRBV20-1, with 9 bases that match TRBD1. In germline, CDR1 is DFQATT, CDR2 SNEGSKA (reference sequence). J gave up 4 bases and V 5 bases, and 6 bases lay outside the gene matches. CDR3 length: 14 residues. CDR3 in DNA: TGCAGTGCTGCGACAGGGGGTCGGAATCAGCCCCAGCATTTT. It encodes CSAATGGRNQPQHF.

This clonotype has more than one count but fewer than ten. The chain uses TRBV10-3 and TRBJ2-7; 11 bases are a match to TRBD2. Germline trimming cut 4 bases from V and 4 bases from J; bases unmatched to any gene: 3. The CDR3 extends over 14 amino acids. Germline values: CDR1 ENHRY, CDR2 SYGVKD. The CDR3 nucleotides read TGTGCCATCAGTGCTTCTAGCGGGGGGTACGAGCAGTACTTC. Translation gives CAISASSGGYEQYF.

This chain joins TRBV11-2 and TRBJ2-2; D gene ambiguous. Germline V gene sequence: CDR1 SGHAT, CDR2 FQNNGV. CDR3 length equals 12 residues. Trimming pared 5 bases from V and 9 bases from J, leaving 10 bases between. This chain's CDR3 is CASSLLSRELFF. The DNA for the CDR3 is TGTGCCAGCAGCCTTTTGTCCCGGGAGCTGTTTTTT.

The chain is built from TRBV7-9 and TRBJ2-2; D is unclear. The germline V and J ends were trimmed by 5 bases and 9 bases, with 10 bases remaining between them. Germline values: CDR1 SEHNR, CDR2 FQNEAQ (reference sequence). The CDR3 extends over 12 amino acids. The CDR3, as DNA: TGTGCCAGCAGCCAGAGTCTACGGGAGCTGTTTTTT. It codes for CASSQSLRELFF.

The rearrangement joins TRBV10-3 to TRBJ2-7; D is perhaps TRBD2 (5 bases). Germline V gene data show CDR1 as ENHRY and CDR2 as SYGVKD. The V end lost 0 bases, the J end lost 5 bases, and 11 bases lay between the germline ends. The CDR3 has 14 amino acids. CDR3 DNA: TGTGCCATCAGTGAGTCGTTGACGGGGAACGAGCAGTACTTC. This gives the protein CAISESLTGNEQYF.